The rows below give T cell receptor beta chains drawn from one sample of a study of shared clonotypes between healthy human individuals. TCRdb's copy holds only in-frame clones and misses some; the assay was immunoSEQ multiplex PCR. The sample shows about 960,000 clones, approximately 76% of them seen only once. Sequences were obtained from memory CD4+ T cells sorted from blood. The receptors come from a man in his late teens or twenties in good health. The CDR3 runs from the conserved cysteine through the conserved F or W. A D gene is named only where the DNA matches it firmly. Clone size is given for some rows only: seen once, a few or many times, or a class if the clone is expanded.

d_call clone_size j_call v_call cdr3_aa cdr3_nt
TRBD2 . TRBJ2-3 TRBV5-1 CASSVLAGEVDTQYF TGCGCCAGCAGCGTACTAGCGGGGGAGGTCGATACGCAGTATTTT
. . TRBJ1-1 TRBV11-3 CASSRSGIGEEAFF TGTGCCAGCAGCCGCTCGGGTATTGGGGAGGAAGCTTTCTTT
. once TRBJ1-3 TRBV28 CASSLTQLGNTIYF TGTGCCAGCAGTTTGACGCAGCTTGGAAACACCATATATTTT
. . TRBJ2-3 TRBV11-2 CASTNTLDTQYF TGTGCCAGCACCAATACATTAGATACGCAGTATTTT
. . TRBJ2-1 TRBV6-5 CASSPPLAGYNEQFF TGTGCCAGCAGCCCTCCGTTGGCAGGATACAATGAGCAGTTCTTC
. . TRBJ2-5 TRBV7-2 CASSYLEGETQYF TGTGCCAGCAGCTACCTAGAGGGCGAGACCCAGTACTTC
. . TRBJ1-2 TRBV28 CASGPPLAGYTF TGTGCCAGCGGCCCCCCCCTCGCTGGCTACACCTTC
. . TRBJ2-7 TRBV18 CASSAGTVSYEQYF TGTGCCAGCTCAGCCGGGACCGTCTCCTACGAGCAGTACTTC
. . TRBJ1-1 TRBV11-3 CASSLQGVNTEAFF TGTGCCAGCAGCTTACAGGGCGTGAACACTGAAGCTTTCTTT
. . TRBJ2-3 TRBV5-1 CASSGGGVHRPDTQYF TGCGCCAGCAGCGGGGGAGGCGTTCACCGCCCAGATACGCAGTATTTT
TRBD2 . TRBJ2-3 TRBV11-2 CASSLGGRATDTQYF TGTGCCAGCAGCTTAGGCGGGAGGGCCACAGATACGCAGTATTTT
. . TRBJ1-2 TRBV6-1 CASSEVLKGGGYTF TGTGCCAGCAGTGAAGTGTTGAAGGGTGGAGGCTACACCTTC
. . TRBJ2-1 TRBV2 CASSFGRSYNEQFF TGTGCCAGCAGTTTCGGTCGCTCCTACAATGAGCAGTTCTTC
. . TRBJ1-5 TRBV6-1 CASSDPAGYNQPQHF TGTGCCAGCAGTGATCCGGCGGGGTACAATCAGCCCCAGCATTTT